The clone carrying this T cell receptor (beta chain) was seen a handful of times. This sample is part of a study of T-cell reconstitution after alpha-beta-depleted transplantation in children. V shed 5 bases and J shed 6 bases, with 20 bases lying between them. The CDR3 totals 15 residues. Germline values: CDR1 SEHNR, CDR2 FQNEAQ (reference sequence). TCRbeta library preparation incorporated unique molecular identifiers. Each CDR3 protein gets one entry after TCRdb re-called the PCR reads with MiXCR. Of approximately 630,000 distinct CDR3 sequences listed, 13% were seen once; the top ten hold 0.79%. The receptor comes from a girl aged 2-10 years with congenital amegakaryocytic thrombocytopenia, due to receive a stem cell transplant. The chain combines TRBV7-9 with TRBJ2-7; no definite D call. This material consisted of PBMCs, taken before TCRalphabeta/CD19-depleted stem cell transplant. CDR3 DNA sequence: TGTGCCAGCAGCCCGCAAGACCTGTGGCCTATCGAGCAGTACTTC. This gives the protein CASSPQDLWPIEQYF.